These 23 T cell receptor beta chains were sequenced from one sample in a study of blood T cells in healthy people across ages. Then a second PCR, running about 6 to 11 cycles, was carried out with a sample-barcoded 5' primer and a J-beta primer mix. Using its own MiXCR run on the 5' RACE reads, TCRdb lists one record per CDR3 protein. The repertoire has about 830,000 distinct CDR3 sequences, 55% to 75% of them found once; the top ten carry about 20%. Sequenced sample: blood. These receptor sequences come from a man younger than 40 in good health.

This rearrangement joins TRBV5-5 to TRBJ1-1; no clear D. CDR3 size: 16 residues. In germline, CDR1 is SGHKS, CDR2 YYEKEE (reference sequence). V was shortened by 0 bases and J by 3 bases, with 15 bases between the two germline ends. The CDR3 DNA is TGTGCCAGCAGCTTGGACGGAGGAAGAATGGACACTGAAGCTTTCTTT. Encoded protein: CASSLDGGRMDTEAFF.

The chain has TRBV29-1 and TRBJ2-1; 10 nucleotides match TRBD1. Per the germline V gene, CDR1 is SQVTM and CDR2 is ANQGSEA. J was trimmed by 10 bases and V by 7 bases; bases with no gene match: 22. This CDR3 contains 17 residues. The CDR3 protein is CSAYIIPRDRGLYEQFF. CDR3 bases: TGCAGCGCCTACATAATACCACGGGACAGGGGATTGTACGAGCAGTTCTTC.

This chain uses TRBV27 with TRBJ2-3, with 8 bases that match TRBD2. The V and J ends lost 4 bases and 1 base, in that order; junction bases with no gene match: 7. Germline CDR1 reads MNHEY; CDR2 reads SMNVEV (reference sequence). The CDR3 has 16 residues. CDR3 sequence reads: CASSSLLAAGTDTQYF. In DNA, the CDR3 is TGTGCCAGCAGTTCCCTACTAGCGGCGGGCACAGATACGCAGTATTTT.

This clonotype was seen only once. V gene TRBV10-3 combines with J gene TRBJ2-1; 10 bases are shared with TRBD2. The CDR3 is made up of 16 amino acids. V lost 0 bases and J lost 5; bases outside the gene matches: 4. Per the germline V gene, CDR1 is ENHRY and CDR2 is SYGVKD. The CDR3 protein is CAISESVTSGDNEQFF. CDR3 DNA sequence: TGTGCCATCAGTGAGTCTGTAACTAGCGGGGACAATGAGCAGTTCTTC.

This clonotype was observed a few times. The V and J genes are TRBV5-6 and TRBJ2-4, with 7 bases identical to TRBD2. The V and J ends lost 3 bases and 8 bases, in that order; junction bases with no gene match: 8. CDR3 size: 14 residues. CDR1 is SGHDT, CDR2 YYEEEE, per germline. CDR3 loop: CASSSPAGADIQYF. CDR3 in DNA: TGTGCCAGCAGCTCCCCCGCGGGAGCGGACATTCAGTACTTC.

This chain uses TRBV19 with TRBJ2-3, with D perhaps TRBD1 (5 bases). Germline CDR1 reads LNHDA; CDR2 reads SQIVND (reference sequence). The CDR3 sequence is 13 residues long. V gave up 10 bases and J gave up 8 bases, with 19 bases separating them. The CDR3 sequence is CATTPPGLATQYF. The CDR3, as DNA: TGTGCCACCACACCCCCAGGGCTGGCTACGCAGTATTTT. The whole variable domain, filled in from reference TRBV19 and TRBJ2-3, reads DGGITQSPKYLFRKEGQNVTLSCEQNLNHDAMYWYRQDPGQGLRLIYYSQIVNDFQKGDIAEGYSVSREKKESFPLTVTSAQKNPTAFYLCATTPPGLATQYFGPGTRLTVL.

This chain connects TRBV15 to TRBJ2-7; D is ambiguous. This CDR3 comprises 13 residues. The V gene's germline CDR1 is LNHNV and CDR2 YYDKDF (reference sequence). Trimming removed 4 bases from V and 4 bases from J, with 11 bases in between. CDR3 in amino acids: CATSNREPYEQYF. The CDR3 DNA follows: TGTGCCACCAGCAACCGAGAGCCGTACGAGCAGTACTTC.

The genes are TRBV20-1 and TRBJ2-1; 7 nucleotides agree with TRBD2. Trimming cost V 6 bases and J 6 bases; bases outside gene matches: 11. The CDR3 sequence is 14 residues long. Germline lookup yields CDR1 DFQATT and CDR2 SNEGSKA (reference sequence). CDR3 nucleotide sequence: TGCAGTGCCCCACTACGAGCGGGGCGCAATGAGCAGTTCTTC. This encodes CSAPLRAGRNEQFF.

The chain has TRBV7-8 and TRBJ2-1; D is unresolved. Trimming left V 5 bases short and J 3 bases short, with 14 bases between. Germline assignment: CDR1 SGHVS and CDR2 FQNEAQ. The CDR3 has 15 amino acids. The CDR3 nucleotides read TGTGCCAGCAGCGTTTGGGGTACTTACTACAATGAGCAGTTCTTC. Its protein product is CASSVWGTYYNEQFF. The full variable domain, in which reference TRBV7-8 and TRBJ2-1 provide the parts outside the CDR3, is GAGVSQSPRYKVAKRGQDVALRCDPISGHVSLFWYQQALGQGPEFLTYFQNEAQLDKSGLPSDRFFAERPEGSVSTLKIQRTQQEDSAVYLCASSVWGTYYNEQFFGPGTRLTVL.

This clonotype was found a few times. The chain is built from TRBV28 and TRBJ1-1; TRBD1 might be the D (5 bases). Trimming took off 3 bases at V and 1 base at J, with 12 bases between the two ends. Germline V gene lookup returns CDR1 MDHEN and CDR2 SYDVKM. The CDR3 runs 15 residues. In DNA, the CDR3 is TGTGCCAGCAGTTTCGGGGGGTCGGCGAACACTGAAGCTTTCTTT. Translated: CASSFGGSANTEAFF.

This clonotype has only a few counts. The chain employs TRBV28 and TRBJ2-7, with TRBD2 as a possible D gene (6 bases). There are 14 residues in the CDR3. Per germline, CDR1 MDHEN and CDR2 SYDVKM. V lost 6 bases and J 2 bases, leaving 14 bases between the germline ends. The CDR3 DNA sequence: TGTGCCAGCAGGAAGGGACTTCTAGCCTACGAGCAGTACTTC. Amino acids: CASRKGLLAYEQYF.

Here the CDR3 reads CASSSTGVLDIQYF. The DNA for the CDR3 is TGTGCCAGCAGCTCGACAGGGGTTCTGGACATTCAGTACTTC. This chain joins TRBV7-9 and TRBJ2-4; 8 bases are shared with TRBD1. This CDR3 comprises 14 residues. The trim removed 4 bases at V and 8 bases at J, leaving 7 bases unmatched. The germline V gene has CDR1 SEHNR and CDR2 FQNEAQ (reference sequence).

This clonotype came up a few times. The CDR3 nucleotides are TGCAGCGTTGAGTTCGGAGGAGAGACCCAGTACTTC. This gives the protein CSVEFGGETQYF. The chain combines TRBV29-1 with TRBJ2-5, with a weak D call TRBD2 (5 bases). Germline CDR1 is SQVTM and CDR2 is ANQGSEA. The CDR3 is 12 amino acids. V was shortened by 3 bases and J by 4 bases, with 9 bases between the two germline ends.

The count of this clonotype is one. V usage is TRBV6-5 and J usage is TRBJ2-5, with D possibly being TRBD1 or TRBD2 (5 bases each). Germline V gene lookup returns CDR1 MNHEY and CDR2 SVGAGI. The CDR3 is 16 residues long. V was trimmed by 0 bases and J by 11 bases, leaving 22 bases between them. The CDR3 sequence: CASSYSIQGPYNEQYF. In DNA form, the CDR3 reads TGTGCCAGCAGTTACTCGATTCAGGGACCTTACAATGAGCAGTACTTC.

The chain uses TRBV7-2 and TRBJ2-7; either TRBD1 or TRBD2 may supply D (5 bases each). CDR1 is SGHTA and CDR2 is FQGNSA in the germline V gene. The length of the CDR3 is 14 residues. V was clipped by 1 base and J by 2 bases, with 9 bases between them. The CDR3 DNA sequence: TGTGCCAGCAGCTTAGGAGGGGCGGCCTACGAGCAGTACTTC. Its translation: CASSLGGAAYEQYF.

The chain joins TRBV3-1 to TRBJ2-5; D unclear. The CDR3 sequence is 15 residues long. With 0 bases removed from V and 2 bases from J, the gap between germline ends came to 10 bases. Germline assignment: CDR1 LGHDT and CDR2 YNNKEL (reference sequence). CDR3: CASSQDGGFQETQYF. CDR3 bases: TGTGCCAGCAGCCAAGATGGCGGCTTTCAAGAGACCCAGTACTTC.

The sample holds many counts of this clonotype. V usage is TRBV5-6 and J usage is TRBJ2-3; 12 positions match TRBD1. CDR1 and CDR2 (germline): SGHDT, YYEEEE. V was pared by 3 bases and J by 6 bases, with 8 bases of the junction left unmatched. CDR3 length: 16 amino acids. The CDR3 DNA sequence: TGTGCCAGCAGCTCTATGGGACAGGGGGCGGCCGATACGCAGTATTTT. It translates to CASSSMGQGAADTQYF.

The rearrangement uses TRBV14 and TRBJ2-5; D is perhaps TRBD2 (7 bases). The DNA end favors TRBJ2-7, so the J call may be wrong. The V gene's germline CDR1 is SGHDN and CDR2 FVKESK. The CDR3 totals 12 residues. The CDR3 sequence: CAFEGEGYEQYF. The DNA for the CDR3 is TGTGCCTTCGAGGGGGAGGGGTACGAGCAGTACTTC.

V is TRBV15 and J is TRBJ1-2; D gene unclear. V lost 3 bases and J 4 bases, leaving 6 bases between the germline ends. The germline V gene has CDR1 LNHNV and CDR2 YYDKDF (reference sequence). The length of the CDR3 is 12 residues. CDR3 loop: CATSSVGYGYTF. In DNA form, the CDR3 reads TGTGCCACCAGCAGTGTCGGCTATGGCTACACCTTC. Filled out from reference TRBV15 and TRBJ1-2, the complete variable domain reads DAMVIQNPRYQVTQFGKPVTLSCSQTLNHNVMYWYQQKSSQAPKLLFHYYDKDFNNEADTPDNFQSRRPNTSFCFLDIRSPGLGDTAMYLCATSSVGYGYTFGSGTRLTVV.

The chain recombines TRBV4-1 with TRBJ1-5, with D perhaps matching TRBD1 (6 bases). Germline V lookup: CDR1 MGHRA, CDR2 YSYEKL. V lost 1 base and J 9 bases, leaving 13 bases between the germline ends. The CDR3 is made up of 14 amino acids. The CDR3 spells CASSQGQDLPPQHF. In DNA, the CDR3 is TGCGCCAGCAGCCAAGGACAGGATCTACCGCCCCAGCATTTT.

The gene calls are TRBV6-2 or TRBV6-3 and TRBJ1-2; D not certain. This CDR3 spans 12 amino acids. Germline loops: CDR1 MNHEY, CDR2 SVGEGT. V lost 4 bases and J lost 8, with 11 bases in between. The CDR3 is CASSSDGRGYTF. The CDR3 nucleotides read TGTGCCAGCAGTTCTGACGGGCGCGGCTACACCTTC.

This clonotype appeared a few times. The chain carries TRBV7-2 and TRBJ2-7; D unclear. The CDR3 is made up of 15 amino acids. V dropped 1 base and J dropped 2 bases, with 12 bases sitting between them. CDR1 and CDR2 from the germline V gene are SGHTA and FQGNSA. In nucleotides, the CDR3 is TGTGCCAGCAGCTTAGAGGCCATAGCTGCCTACGAGCAGTACTTC. As protein: CASSLEAIAAYEQYF.

This clonotype was seen more than once but under ten times. The rearrangement uses TRBV28 and TRBJ2-6, with D possibly TRBD2 on 5 matching bases. Germline V CDR1 and CDR2: MDHEN, SYDVKM. The CDR3 is 14 residues long. Trimming shortened V by 4 bases and J by 9 bases, and 13 bases separated the two germline ends. The CDR3 region is CASSWPGNRNVLTF. The DNA for the CDR3 is TGTGCCAGCAGTTGGCCCGGGAATCGCAACGTCCTGACTTTC. Using reference TRBV28 and TRBJ2-6 for the parts outside the CDR3, the full variable domain is DVKVTQSSRYLVKRTGEKVFLECVQDMDHENMFWYRQDPGLGLRLIYFSYDVKMKEKGDIPEGYSVSREKKERFSLILESASTNQTSMYLCASSWPGNRNVLTFGAGSRLTVL.